This T cell receptor (beta chain) is from a study of regulatory T cells in long-lasting Graves disease. General study points: Persistent-disease Graves' patients showed less TCR diversity than new cases.

Researchers made TCR beta libraries by using iRepertoire HTBI primers and running Arm-PCR on CDR3 regions. One entry per CDR3 protein, called by TCRdb with MiXCR from the multiplex PCR reads. In the table there are fewer than 600,000 distinct CDR3 sequences, 22% of which are singletons. A note on this clonotype: No antigen is known for it.

Time point reported: persistent/refractory GD, antithyroid drugs over 5 years with positive TRAb. Researchers made the TCR library from RNA that was extracted from PBMCs. It was an endocrinology department in Xi'an, China, that provided the patients. Tubes containing EDTA received 8 to 9.5 milliliters of drawn peripheral blood. Germline values: CDR1 PRHDT, CDR2 FYEKMQ (reference sequence). The CDR3 loop spans 15 amino acids. Between the trimmed V and J ends, which lost 0 bases and 0 bases, there was a span of 6 bases. The specimen comprised peripheral blood mononuclear cells (PBMCs), sampled when the disease was refractory, from a patient treated with antithyroid drugs. The V gene is TRBV13, the J gene TRBJ2-4; no reliable D call. This sequence was found in a female donor with Graves disease. The CDR3 DNA sequence: TGTGCCAGCAGCTTAGGCCTATTAGCCAAAAACATTCAGTACTTC. Encoded protein: CASSLGLLAKNIQYF.